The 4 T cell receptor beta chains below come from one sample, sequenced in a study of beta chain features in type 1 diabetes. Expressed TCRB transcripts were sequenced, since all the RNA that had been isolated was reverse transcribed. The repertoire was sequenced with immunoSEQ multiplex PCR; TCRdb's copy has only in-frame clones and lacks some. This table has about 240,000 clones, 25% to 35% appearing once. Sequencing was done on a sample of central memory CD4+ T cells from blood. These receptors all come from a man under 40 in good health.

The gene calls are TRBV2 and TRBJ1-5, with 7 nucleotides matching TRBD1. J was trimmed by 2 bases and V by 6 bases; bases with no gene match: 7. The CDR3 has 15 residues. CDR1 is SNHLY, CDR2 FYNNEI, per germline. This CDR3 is CASRAQGSGNQPQHF. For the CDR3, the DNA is TGTGCCAGCAGGGCACAGGGGAGCGGCAATCAGCCCCAGCATTTT.

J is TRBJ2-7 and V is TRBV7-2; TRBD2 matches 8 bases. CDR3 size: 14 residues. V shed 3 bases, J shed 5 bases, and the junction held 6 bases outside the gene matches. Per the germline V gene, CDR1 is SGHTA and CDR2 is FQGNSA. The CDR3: CASSFSGISDEQYF. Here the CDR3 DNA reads TGTGCCAGCAGCTTTAGCGGGATTAGCGACGAGCAGTACTTC.

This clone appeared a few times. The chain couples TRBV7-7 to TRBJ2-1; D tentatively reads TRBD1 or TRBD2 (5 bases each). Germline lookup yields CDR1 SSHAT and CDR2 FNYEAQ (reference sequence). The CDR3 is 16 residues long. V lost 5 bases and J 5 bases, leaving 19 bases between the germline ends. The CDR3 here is CASSPGRLVGNNEQFF. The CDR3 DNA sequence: TGTGCCAGCAGCCCGGGACGCCTGGTTGGGAACAATGAGCAGTTCTTC.

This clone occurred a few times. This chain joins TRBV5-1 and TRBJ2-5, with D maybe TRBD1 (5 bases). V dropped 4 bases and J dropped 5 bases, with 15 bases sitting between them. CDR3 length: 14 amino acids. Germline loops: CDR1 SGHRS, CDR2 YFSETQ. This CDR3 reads CASSPLGRAETQYF. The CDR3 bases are TGCGCCAGCAGCCCCCTCGGCAGGGCCGAGACCCAGTACTTC.